This is a list of T cell receptor beta chains from one sample in a study of identifying expanded T cells in peripheral blood. Repertoires were generated with immunoSEQ multiplex PCR, while TCRdb's copy carries only in-frame clones and drops some. Altogether around 70,000 clones are present, approximately 87% being singletons, with the ten largest covering over 2.5%. The sequenced sample was blood. The source is a person between 18 and 70 years old in good health. Both conserved end residues are part of each CDR3. Each record gives: J gene, CDR3 length, V gene, CDR3 protein.

>TRBJ2-2|14|TRBV29-1
CSARLAGEIGELFF
>TRBJ2-1|12|TRBV7-8
CASSPGGHEQFF
>TRBJ1-4|12|TRBV19
CVPDAGKEKLFF
>TRBJ2-7|15|TRBV4-1
CASSQAPSGIYEQYF
>TRBJ2-7|14|TRBV14
CASSQDRESYEQYF
>TRBJ2-2|16|TRBV11-2
CASSWRLAVPTGELFF
>TRBJ2-3|12|TRBV11-2
CASSPSTDTQYF
>TRBJ2-4|15|TRBV11-2
CASSEIGLAKNIQYF
>TRBJ2-1|14|TRBV10-1
CASSDGGPYNEQFF
>TRBJ1-4|14|TRBV10-2
CASSETLIHEKLFF
>TRBJ2-7|16|TRBV25-1
CASSSWDREGAYEQYF
>TRBJ1-2|12|TRBV18
CASSPEGYGYTF
>TRBJ2-1|12|TRBV29-1
CSVRPYLNEQFF
>TRBJ1-2|13|TRBV6-5
CASSEQREDGYTF
>TRBJ2-3|14|TRBV2
CASSDPGGSDTQYF
>TRBJ1-3|14|TRBV6-5
CACKVQVSGNTIYF
>TRBJ2-7|13|TRBV21-1
CASIYWTGNEQYF
>TRBJ2-5|13|TRBV7-5
CVRSQQGGETQYF
>TRBJ2-7|14|TRBV15
CATQQFSGSYEQYF
>TRBJ2-7|14|TRBV7-2
CASSLVPETYEQYF
>TRBJ1-4|15|TRBV4-3
CASSQDYATNEKLFF
>TRBJ2-1|14|TRBV7-2
CASSLGSSYNEQFF
>TRBJ2-2|14|TRBV6-5
CASSRELEPGELFF
>TRBJ2-7|13|TRBV28
CASTPYRGSEQYF
>TRBJ2-7|15|TRBV6-5
CASSAIRGVGSEQYF
>TRBJ2-7|12|TRBV30
CAWSSSLTSKYF
>TRBJ1-1|17|TRBV18
CASSRNTIMGGNTEAFF
>TRBJ2-2|15|TRBV7-3
CASSPQVRGTGELFF
>TRBJ2-7|13|TRBV29-1
CSVGQVSSYEQYF
>TRBJ1-1|14|TRBV28
CASSLVGGSTEAFF